This T cell receptor beta chain was sequenced in a study of Ad26.COV2.S vaccination and SARS-CoV-2 variants. V dropped 7 bases and J dropped 8 bases, with 14 bases sitting between them. This CDR3 region has 13 residues. Treatment reported: around 19 received Ad26.COV2.S at low or high dose, single or two shots; about five received placebo; per-sample allocation not given. Sampling took place 63 days after the first vaccine or placebo injection. Produced via immunoSEQ multiplex PCR; TCRdb's table is partial and in-frame only. The data contain around 500,000 clones, 80% to 90% of them seen just once; the ten biggest clones take up 1.7%.

This sequence originates from a person aged 18-60 years who received the Ad26.COV2.S COVID-19 vaccine or a placebo. The sample was peripheral blood, taken in a trial of Ad26.COV2.S vaccine versus placebo. The chain carries TRBV12-3 or TRBV12-4 and TRBJ1-4; D perhaps matches TRBD1 (6 bases). CDR3: CASKMDSREKLFF. The CDR3 region has the DNA TGTGCCAGCAAAATGGACAGTCGGGAAAAACTGTTTTTT.